This entry lists 26 T cell receptor beta chains sequenced from one sample in a study of cytomegalovirus exposure and HLA in healthy donors. The primer mix had 60 Vbeta and 13 Jbeta primers. Some clones are missing from TCRdb's copy, which holds only in-frame ones; the method was immunoSEQ multiplex PCR. The sample consists of 150,000 to 200,000 clones, approximately 70% of them appearing once. The material sequenced was PBMCs. The receptors stem from a woman aged 18-35 years in good health and CMV-seropositive.

This clone occurred a few times. The rearrangement links TRBV7-9 to TRBJ2-1, with 15 nucleotides matching TRBD2. Trimming took 5 bases from V and 7 from J; bases not matched to a gene: 12. The CDR3 sequence is 18 residues long. Germline lookup yields CDR1 SEHNR and CDR2 FQNEAQ (reference sequence). The CDR3 loop is CASSAPGLAGGPGNEQFF. CDR3 sequence (DNA): TGTGCCAGCAGCGCCCCGGGACTAGCGGGGGGCCCGGGGAATGAGCAGTTCTTC.

The chain couples TRBV6-5 to TRBJ1-6; D ambiguous. Germline values: CDR1 MNHEY, CDR2 SVGAGI. The CDR3 extends over 15 amino acids. Trimming left V 5 bases short and J 8 bases short, with 16 bases between. CDR3 sequence (DNA): TGTGCCAGCAGTCAGCATTTGCTGGGAGATTCACCCCTCCACTTT. This encodes CASSQHLLGDSPLHF.

The V call is TRBV7-6, the J call TRBJ2-1, with 8 bases that match TRBD2. Germline V gives CDR1 SGHVS, CDR2 FNYEAQ. Trimming took 1 base from V and 5 from J; bases not matched to a gene: 7. The CDR3 covers 16 residues. The CDR3 is CASSLGRSGGNNEQFF. CDR3 bases: TGTGCCAGCAGCTTAGGGCGAAGCGGGGGAAACAATGAGCAGTTCTTC. The full variable domain, in which reference TRBV7-6 and TRBJ2-1 provide the parts outside the CDR3, is GAGVSQSPRYKVTKRGQDVALRCDPISGHVSLYWYRQALGQGPEFLTYFNYEAQQDKSGLPNDRFSAERPEGSISTLTIQRTEQRDSAMYRCASSLGRSGGNNEQFFGPGTRLTVL.

V is TRBV12-5 and J is TRBJ2-7; no clear D. The germline V gene has CDR1 LGHNT and CDR2 FRNRAP. The CDR3 loop spans 14 amino acids. Trimming shortened V by 2 bases and J by 3 bases, and 11 bases separated the two germline ends. The chain's CDR3 is CASGLLVDVYEQYF. The CDR3, as DNA: TGTGCTAGTGGTTTGCTAGTGGATGTCTACGAGCAGTACTTC.

The chain employs TRBV6-1 and TRBJ2-7, with D perhaps TRBD1 (6 bases). This CDR3 is 15 amino acids long. Germline CDR1 reads MNHNS; CDR2 reads SASEGT. V was shortened by 6 bases and J by 5 bases, with 20 bases between the two germline ends. The CDR3: CASSVRNRAFDEQYF. DNA of the CDR3: TGTGCCAGCAGCGTACGTAACAGGGCTTTTGACGAGCAGTACTTC.

The J gene is TRBJ2-7, the V gene TRBV5-6, with D perhaps matching TRBD2 (6 bases). Germline V gene data show CDR1 as SGHDT and CDR2 as YYEEEE. Trimming stripped 4 bases from V and 6 bases from J, with 11 bases between. The CDR3 runs 12 residues. This CDR3 is CASSPGLGEQYF. CDR3 DNA: TGTGCCAGCAGCCCGGGACTTGGCGAGCAGTACTTC.

The CDR3 sequence is CASGSGGTGANVLTF. The DNA for the CDR3 is TGTGCCAGCGGGTCAGGGGGCACTGGGGCCAACGTCCTGACTTTC. The chain is built from TRBV6-6 and TRBJ2-6, with 8 bases fitting TRBD1. This CDR3 has 15 residues. The V segment lost 8 bases and the J segment 2 bases; nucleotides outside the gene matches: 5. Germline CDR1 reads MNHNY; CDR2 reads SVGAGI (reference sequence).

The chain employs TRBV29-1 and TRBJ2-1; 7 bases are a match to TRBD1. Germline loops: CDR1 SQVTM, CDR2 ANQGSEA. CDR3 length: 14 residues. V was clipped by 4 bases and J by 2 bases; unmatched bases: 5. The CDR3 nucleotides are TGCAGCGTTGCTAGAGGGGGCACCTACAATGAGCAGTTCTTC. Translated: CSVARGGTYNEQFF.

The gene calls are TRBV5-8 and TRBJ1-2; TRBD1 might be the D (5 bases). CDR3 length: 13 residues. Trimming removed 0 bases at V and 8 bases at J, with 11 bases between. Germline loops: CDR1 SGHTS, CDR2 YDEGEE. CDR3 nucleotides: TGTGCCAGCAGCTTGGGCAGGGTCATGGGCTACACCTTC. Its translation is CASSLGRVMGYTF. Drawing the rest from reference TRBV5-8 and TRBJ1-2, the complete variable domain is EAGVTQSPTHLIKTRGQQATLRCSPISGHTSVYWYQQALGLGLQFLLWYDEGEERNRGNFPPRFSGRQFPNYSSELNVNALELEDSALYLCASSLGRVMGYTFGSGTRLTVV.

The chain couples TRBV5-1 to TRBJ2-3; D uncertain. The CDR3 is 13 residues long. Germline-derived CDR1 and CDR2 are SGHRS and YFSETQ. V lost 4 bases to trimming and J lost 3 bases, with 9 bases between them. CDR3 in DNA: TGCGCCAGCAGCAAGAAGACTACAGATACGCAGTATTTT. Protein: CASSKKTTDTQYF.

The chain joins TRBV5-1 to TRBJ2-7, with 9 positions matching TRBD2. J was trimmed by 3 bases and V by 3 bases; bases with no gene match: 7. CDR1 and CDR2 (germline): SGHRS, YFSETQ. CDR3 length: 15 amino acids. CDR3 DNA sequence: TGCGCCAGCAGCTCCCAGCGGGGGGCCCTCTACGAGCAGTACTTC. It codes for CASSSQRGALYEQYF.

The genes are TRBV7-2 and TRBJ1-2, with D uncertain. The CDR3 runs 14 residues. Germline V gives CDR1 SGHTA, CDR2 FQGNSA. Trimming cost V 1 base and J 8 bases, with 14 bases left between them. The CDR3, as DNA: TGTGCCAGCAGCTTAGACCCGCGGTTCGGAGGCTACACCTTC. It encodes CASSLDPRFGGYTF.

V usage is TRBV7-9 and J usage is TRBJ2-1; TRBD2 aligns across 7 bases. V dropped 5 bases and J dropped 11; count of bases not matched to a gene: 6. CDR3 size: 12 residues. CDR1 SEHNR and CDR2 FQNEAQ come from the germline V gene (reference sequence). As DNA, the CDR3 is TGTGCCAGCAGCCCGGGGGGAAGGCAGCAGTTCTTC. Its translation: CASSPGGRQQFF.

V usage is TRBV6-4 and J usage is TRBJ2-2; possible D gene TRBD1, 6 bases. The germline gives CDR1 MRHNA, CDR2 SNTAGT. The CDR3 spans 17 residues. Trimming stripped 2 bases from V and 0 bases from J, with 13 bases between. This CDR3 reads CASSDTRTGSNTGELFF. The CDR3 DNA is TGTGCCAGCAGTGACACAAGAACAGGGTCGAACACCGGGGAGCTGTTTTTT.

This clone was recorded once. The CDR3, as DNA: TGTGCCAGCAGCTTGGGAGGGCGGCAGGGGTTGGCCACCGGGGAGCTGTTTTTT. It encodes CASSLGGRQGLATGELFF. The J gene is TRBJ2-2, the V gene TRBV5-4, with a possible D match to TRBD1 (6 bases). The CDR3 sequence is 18 residues long. The germline gives CDR1 SGHNT, CDR2 YYREEE (reference sequence). Trimming stripped 0 bases from V and 4 bases from J, with 19 bases between.

The rearrangement uses TRBV11-1 and TRBJ2-5; maybe TRBD2 (6 bases). The ends were cut back, 7 bases at V and 5 bases at J, with 14 bases in the middle. The CDR3 covers 13 residues. In germline, CDR1 is SGHAT, CDR2 FQDESV (reference sequence). The CDR3 sequence: CASTPTSMETQYF. The CDR3, as DNA: TGTGCCAGCACCCCCACTAGCATGGAGACCCAGTACTTC.

The chain has TRBV29-1 and TRBJ2-1; perhaps TRBD1 as D (5 bases). CDR3 length equals 12 residues. Germline-derived CDR1 and CDR2 are SQVTM and ANQGSEA. Trimming pared 4 bases from V and 4 bases from J, leaving 8 bases between. The CDR3 DNA reads TGCAGCGTTGCAGGGCGGTACAATGAGCAGTTCTTC. Encoded protein: CSVAGRYNEQFF.

This clone was found once. This sequence joins TRBV29-1 and TRBJ2-3; D gene ambiguous. Trimming cost V 6 bases and J 0 bases, with 7 bases left between them. The CDR3 runs to 12 residues. In germline, CDR1 is SQVTM, CDR2 ANQGSEA. The CDR3 nucleotides read TGCAGCGTCGAGATCAGCACAGATACGCAGTATTTT. Residues: CSVEISTDTQYF.

V gene TRBV18 combines with J gene TRBJ2-2, with 15 bases fitting TRBD2. Germline V gene data show CDR1 as KGHSH and CDR2 as LQKENI. The CDR3 extends over 20 amino acids. The ends lost 3 bases at V and 0 bases at J; junction bases unmatched: 8. The CDR3 DNA reads as TGTGCCAGCTCACCGTCGGGACTAGCGGGGGGAGCCTCGAACACCGGGGAGCTGTTTTTT. Its translation: CASSPSGLAGGASNTGELFF.

V usage is TRBV18 and J usage is TRBJ1-4, with D possibly matching TRBD1 (6 bases). The length of the CDR3 is 13 residues. V was trimmed by 4 bases and J by 8 bases, leaving 11 bases between them. Germline V CDR1 and CDR2: KGHSH, LQKENI. CDR3 nucleotide sequence: TGTGCCAGCTCACACAGGGACACGGAAAAACTGTTTTTT. It encodes CASSHRDTEKLFF. The full variable domain, completed using reference TRBV18 and TRBJ1-4, is NAGVMQNPRHLVRRRGQEARLRCSPMKGHSHVYWYRQLPEEGLKFMVYLQKENIIDESGMPKERFSAEFPKEGPSILRIQQVVRGDSAAYFCASSHRDTEKLFFGSGTQLSVL.

The V call is TRBV6-6, the J call TRBJ2-7; 10 bases fit TRBD1. The ends lost 6 bases at V and 5 bases at J; junction bases unmatched: 4. The CDR3 length is 13 residues. The germline CDR1 and CDR2 sequences are MNHNY and SVGAGI (reference sequence). CDR3 amino acids: CASRGQGYHEQYF. The CDR3 bases are TGTGCCAGCAGGGGACAGGGGTACCACGAGCAGTACTTC.

In its sample, this clone was seen a few times. The chain has TRBV7-9 and TRBJ1-6, with TRBD1 matching 7 bases. In germline, CDR1 is SEHNR, CDR2 FQNEAQ (reference sequence). There are 15 residues in the CDR3. Trimming at V came to 8 bases and at J to 7 bases, leaving 11 bases not matched to a gene. CDR3 amino acids: CASSRGPAANSPLHF. The CDR3 nucleotides are TGTGCCAGCTCAAGGGGGCCGGCAGCAAATTCACCCCTCCACTTT. Full variable domain (outside the CDR3, taken from reference TRBV7-9 and TRBJ1-6): DTGVSQNPRHKITKRGQNVTFRCDPISEHNRLYWYRQTLGQGPEFLTYFQNEAQLEKSRLLSDRFSAERPKGSFSTLEIQRTEQGDSAMYLCASSRGPAANSPLHFGNGTRLTVT.

V is TRBV9 and J is TRBJ2-3; a possible D gene is TRBD2 (6 bases). The length of the CDR3 is 16 residues. CDR1 and CDR2 (germline): SGDLS, YYNGEE. Trimming took 0 bases from V and 2 from J, leaving 13 bases between them. As DNA, the CDR3 is TGTGCCAGCAGCGTAGGGAGGGGCGGGTACACAGATACGCAGTATTTT. Translating gives CASSVGRGGYTDTQYF.

The chain combines TRBV29-1 with TRBJ2-6; tentatively, D is TRBD2 (7 bases). CDR1 and CDR2 (germline): SQVTM, ANQGSEA. Trimming stripped 4 bases from V and 0 bases from J, with 13 bases between. This CDR3 contains 16 residues. DNA of the CDR3: TGCAGCGTTGCGGGGGGCTGGAGCTCTGGGGCCAACGTCCTGACTTTC. It is translated as CSVAGGWSSGANVLTF.

The rearrangement joins TRBV9 to TRBJ2-3; TRBD2 matches at 10 bases. V lost 4 bases and J lost 2; bases outside the gene matches: 4. CDR3 length: 15 amino acids. Looked up from germline, CDR1 is SGDLS and CDR2 is YYNGEE. The CDR3 DNA reads TGTGCCAGCAGCTACGGACTAGCGGCCACAGATACGCAGTATTTT. It specifies CASSYGLAATDTQYF.

Comments on this clone: The junction does not match germline at one end; this may be a read error. DNA for the CDR3: TGTTCCAGCAGCTTAGCTCGCCGGGGACTATCGTGGGGCACTGAAGCTTTCTTT. Residues: CSSSLARRGLSWGTEAFF. This sequence joins TRBV7-9 and TRBJ1-1; D may be TRBD1 (5 bases). Germline CDR1 reads SEHNR; CDR2 reads FQNEAQ (reference sequence). This CDR3 spans 18 amino acids.